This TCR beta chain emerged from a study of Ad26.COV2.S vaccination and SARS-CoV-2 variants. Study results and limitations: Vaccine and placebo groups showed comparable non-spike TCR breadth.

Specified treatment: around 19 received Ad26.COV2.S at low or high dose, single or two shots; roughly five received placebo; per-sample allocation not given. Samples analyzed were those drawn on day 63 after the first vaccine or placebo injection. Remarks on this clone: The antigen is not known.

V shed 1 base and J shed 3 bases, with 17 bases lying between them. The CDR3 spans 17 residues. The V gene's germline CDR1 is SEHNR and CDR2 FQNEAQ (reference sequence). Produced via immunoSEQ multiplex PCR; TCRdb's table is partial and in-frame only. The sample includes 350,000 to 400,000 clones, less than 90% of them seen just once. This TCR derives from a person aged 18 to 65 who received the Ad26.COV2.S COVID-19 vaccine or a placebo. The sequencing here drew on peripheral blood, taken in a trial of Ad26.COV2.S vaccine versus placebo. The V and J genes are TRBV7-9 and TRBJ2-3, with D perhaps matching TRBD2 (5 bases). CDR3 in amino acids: CASSLDLRETKTDTQYF. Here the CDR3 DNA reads TGTGCCAGCAGCTTAGATTTGAGGGAGACCAAGACAGATACGCAGTATTTT.